The 22 T cell receptor beta chains in this list originate from one sample, sequenced in a study of cytomegalovirus exposure and HLA in healthy donors. The PCR was carried out with 60 Vbeta primers and 13 Jbeta primers. Clones were read by immunoSEQ multiplex PCR, and TCRdb kept only the in-frame ones, dropping some. The sample carries approximately 110,000 clones, 79% recorded once. The specimen sequenced was PBMCs. The source is a woman in her thirties or forties in good health and CMV-seronegative.

The chain has TRBV9 and TRBJ2-7, with TRBD1 matching over 8 bases. CDR3 length: 16 residues. Germline trimming cut 0 bases from V and 0 bases from J; bases unmatched to any gene: 5. The germline V gene encodes CDR1 SGDLS and CDR2 YYNGEE. This CDR3 is CASSVGTGPSSYEQYF. DNA of the CDR3: TGTGCCAGCAGCGTAGGGACAGGGCCGAGCTCCTACGAGCAGTACTTC.

V and J are TRBV5-6 and TRBJ2-5; D is possibly TRBD1 (6 bases). The germline CDR1 and CDR2 sequences are SGHDT and YYEEEE. Trimming took 4 bases from V and 3 from J, leaving 10 bases between them. This CDR3 is built from 13 residues. The CDR3 sequence is CASSRQEKETQYF. The CDR3 DNA follows: TGTGCCAGCAGCAGACAGGAAAAAGAGACCCAGTACTTC.

This clone appeared a few times. V usage is TRBV11-2 and J usage is TRBJ1-5; TRBD1 agrees at 7 bases. CDR1 is SGHAT and CDR2 is FQNNGV in the germline V gene. J was trimmed by 0 bases and V by 5 bases; bases with no gene match: 13. This CDR3 contains 18 residues. The CDR3 is CASSTLDRLAYSNQPQHF. The CDR3 DNA reads as TGTGCCAGCAGCACCCTGGACAGGTTGGCCTATAGCAATCAGCCCCAGCATTTT. The full variable domain, completed using reference TRBV11-2 and TRBJ1-5, is EAGVAQSPRYKIIEKRQSVAFWCNPISGHATLYWYQQILGQGPKLLIQFQNNGVVDDSQLPKDRFSAERLKGVDSTLKIQPAKLEDSAVYLCASSTLDRLAYSNQPQHFGDGTRLSIL.

There are a few counts of this clone. This rearrangement joins TRBV4-3 to TRBJ1-1; 9 nucleotides agree with TRBD1. The CDR3 consists of 13 residues. With 5 bases clipped from V and 7 bases from J, the junction kept 5 bases outside the gene matches. Germline assignment: CDR1 LGHNA and CDR2 YSLEER. CDR3 sequence: CASSARTGDEAFF. The CDR3 DNA sequence: TGCGCCAGCAGCGCCCGGACAGGGGATGAAGCTTTCTTT.

This clone was seen more than once but under ten times. This chain joins TRBV5-6 and TRBJ2-5; 8 bases are a match to TRBD1. Per the germline V gene, CDR1 is SGHDT and CDR2 is YYEEEE. Trimming removed 4 bases from V and 10 bases from J; junction bases left unmatched: 12. The CDR3 is 14 residues long. The CDR3 nucleotides read TGTGCCAGCAGCCCCGGGACAGGCGCCAAGGGCCAGTACTTC. Translation: CASSPGTGAKGQYF.

V and J are TRBV15 and TRBJ2-7; possible D gene TRBD1, 6 bases. CDR1 and CDR2 from the germline V gene are LNHNV and YYDKDF (reference sequence). V lost 5 bases to trimming and J lost 1 base, with 9 bases between them. The CDR3 consists of 13 residues. CDR3 DNA: TGTGCCACCAGCCGGGACATATCCTACGAGCAGTACTTC. Translation: CATSRDISYEQYF.

This clone was detected only a few times. The V and J genes are TRBV7-9 and TRBJ2-2; 12 nucleotides line up with TRBD1. The germline gives CDR1 SEHNR, CDR2 FQNEAQ (reference sequence). The CDR3 contains 17 residues. V was clipped by 4 bases and J by 5 bases; unmatched bases: 8. The CDR3 coding sequence is TGTGCCAGCAGCTCGACCGGGACAGGGGGCCGGACCGGGGAGCTGTTTTTT. Its protein is CASSSTGTGGRTGELFF.

The chain joins TRBV7-9 to TRBJ1-5; D possibly corresponds to TRBD1 (5 bases). Germline V CDR1 and CDR2: SEHNR, FQNEAQ (reference sequence). V shed 6 bases and J shed 5 bases, with 17 bases lying between them. The CDR3 runs to 15 residues. CDR3 loop: CASSTGGLSDQPQHF. The CDR3 DNA sequence: TGTGCCAGCAGTACCGGGGGACTCTCGGATCAGCCCCAGCATTTT.

V gene TRBV30 combines with J gene TRBJ1-5; no clear D. The V end was cut by 3 bases, the J end by 4 bases, with 10 bases between. The CDR3 length is 13 residues. Germline V CDR1 and CDR2: GTSNPN, SVGIG (reference sequence). CDR3 bases: TGTGCCTGGAGCATAGGGAGAAATCAGCCCCAGCATTTT. Its translation is CAWSIGRNQPQHF.

V and J are TRBV28 and TRBJ1-2, with 9 nucleotides matching TRBD1. In germline, CDR1 is MDHEN, CDR2 SYDVKM. CDR3 length: 15 amino acids. V dropped 6 bases and J dropped 2; count of bases not matched to a gene: 7. CDR3 in amino acids: CASSSRDRVNYGYTF. DNA for the CDR3: TGTGCCAGCAGCAGCCGGGACAGGGTAAACTATGGCTACACCTTC.

This chain connects TRBV9 to TRBJ1-2; TRBD1 agrees at 7 bases. CDR3 length: 18 amino acids. Germline V lookup: CDR1 SGDLS, CDR2 YYNGEE. With V trimmed by 4 bases and J by 3 bases, 18 bases remained unmatched. The CDR3 nucleotides are TGTGCCAGCAGCCGTCTTACAGGGGTTCCGACCGGAGACTATGGCTACACCTTC. It yields the protein CASSRLTGVPTGDYGYTF.

The chain carries TRBV18 and TRBJ1-1, with D possibly matching TRBD1 (5 bases). V was shortened by 5 bases and J by 3 bases, with 10 bases between the two germline ends. In germline, CDR1 is KGHSH, CDR2 LQKENI. This CDR3 comprises 13 residues. This CDR3 is CASSSTEYTEAFF. CDR3 DNA sequence: TGTGCCAGCTCATCGACAGAGTACACTGAAGCTTTCTTT.

The table lists this clone with a count of one. The V gene is TRBV7-9, the J gene TRBJ2-1; 9 bases map to TRBD1. Losses at the gene ends were 4 bases for V and 0 bases for J; bases not matched to a gene: 7. CDR3 length equals 17 residues. From germline, CDR1 is SEHNR and CDR2 FQNEAQ (reference sequence). Here the CDR3 DNA reads TGTGCCAGCAGCTCCGGGACAGGGAAAAGCTCCTACAATGAGCAGTTCTTC. Protein product: CASSSGTGKSSYNEQFF.

The chain recombines TRBV5-1 with TRBJ2-1, with TRBD2 as a possible D gene (6 bases). CDR1 and CDR2 (germline): SGHRS, YFSETQ. CDR3 size: 13 residues. V lost 4 bases, J lost 5 bases, and 10 bases lay in between. The CDR3 protein is CASSQGLDNEQFF. CDR3 coding DNA: TGCGCCAGCAGCCAGGGACTCGACAATGAGCAGTTCTTC.

This clone was seen once. V and J are TRBV27 and TRBJ2-5; 9 bases line up with TRBD1. The DNA end is a closer match to TRBJ2-7, so the J assignment may be wrong. CDR3 size: 15 residues. Germline V lookup: CDR1 MNHEY, CDR2 SMNVEV (reference sequence). The CDR3 DNA reads TGTGCCAGCAGTTTAGTCCGGGACAGGGTCTACGAGCAGTACTTC. This encodes CASSLVRDRVYEQYF.

This clone was observed a few times. This chain links TRBV30 with TRBJ1-5, with D perhaps TRBD1 (5 bases). Germline V lookup: CDR1 GTSNPN, CDR2 SVGIG (reference sequence). V was shortened by 2 bases and J by 7 bases, with 21 bases between the two germline ends. CDR3 length: 16 amino acids. CDR3 nucleotide sequence: TGTGCCTGGAGTACCTCCCCGGGGGTTGAGACGCAGCCCCAGCATTTT. This translates into CAWSTSPGVETQPQHF.

The rearrangement uses TRBV10-2 and TRBJ2-2; 8 nucleotides line up with TRBD2. Germline V lookup: CDR1 WSHSY, CDR2 SAAADI. The J segment lost 6 bases and the V segment lost 8 bases, leaving 8 bases of the junction unmatched. The CDR3 is made up of 14 amino acids. The CDR3 DNA sequence: TGCGCCAGCCGCTTAGGGACTAGTTCCGGGGAGCTGTTTTTT. This translates into CASRLGTSSGELFF.

The rearrangement joins TRBV28 to TRBJ2-7; 7 nucleotides align to TRBD1. V lost 5 bases, J lost 9 bases, and 13 bases stayed unmatched. The CDR3 is 14 residues long. Germline V gene data show CDR1 as MDHEN and CDR2 as SYDVKM. The CDR3 DNA reads as TGTGCCAGCAGTGAACAGGGGACCCTACGAGGGCAGTACTTC. Translating gives CASSEQGTLRGQYF. Full variable domain (outside the CDR3, taken from reference TRBV28 and TRBJ2-7): DVKVTQSSRYLVKRTGEKVFLECVQDMDHENMFWYRQDPGLGLRLIYFSYDVKMKEKGDIPEGYSVSREKKERFSLILESASTNQTSMYLCASSEQGTLRGQYFGPGTRLTVT.

This clone was seen more than once but under ten times. The chain is built from TRBV19 and TRBJ2-3; unclear D gene. Trimming stripped 5 bases from V and 5 bases from J, with 8 bases between. The CDR3 runs to 12 residues. Germline V gives CDR1 LNHDA, CDR2 SQIVND (reference sequence). The CDR3 region is CASSGGRDTQYF. The CDR3 DNA sequence: TGTGCCAGTAGTGGCGGAAGAGATACGCAGTATTTT.

This chain connects TRBV5-1 to TRBJ2-2; 7 bases map to TRBD2. The germline gives CDR1 SGHRS, CDR2 YFSETQ. Trimming took 3 bases from V and 4 from J; bases not matched to a gene: 18. The CDR3 is 19 amino acids. The CDR3 region is CASSSPPGGRGVATGELFF. CDR3 DNA: TGCGCCAGCAGCTCCCCTCCAGGCGGGAGAGGGGTGGCCACCGGGGAGCTGTTTTTT.

This sequence joins TRBV11-2 and TRBJ2-3; 13 bases agree with TRBD2. Germline CDR1 is SGHAT and CDR2 is FQNNGV. The CDR3 extends over 19 amino acids. V lost 5 bases, J lost 3 bases, and 14 bases stayed unmatched. CDR3 DNA: TGTGCCAGCAGCCTCTTATTGGGGACTAGCGGGAAGGGGACAGATACGCAGTATTTT. Translated, it gives CASSLLLGTSGKGTDTQYF.

In its sample, this clone was seen a few times. This chain connects TRBV7-8 to TRBJ1-4; D is unclear. The V end was cut by 4 bases, the J end by 0 bases, with 12 bases between. Germline V CDR1 and CDR2: SGHVS, FQNEAQ. CDR3 length: 16 residues. The CDR3 sequence: CASSSRAATTNEKLFF. CDR3 nucleotides: TGTGCCAGCAGCTCCCGTGCCGCGACAACTAATGAAAAACTGTTTTTT.